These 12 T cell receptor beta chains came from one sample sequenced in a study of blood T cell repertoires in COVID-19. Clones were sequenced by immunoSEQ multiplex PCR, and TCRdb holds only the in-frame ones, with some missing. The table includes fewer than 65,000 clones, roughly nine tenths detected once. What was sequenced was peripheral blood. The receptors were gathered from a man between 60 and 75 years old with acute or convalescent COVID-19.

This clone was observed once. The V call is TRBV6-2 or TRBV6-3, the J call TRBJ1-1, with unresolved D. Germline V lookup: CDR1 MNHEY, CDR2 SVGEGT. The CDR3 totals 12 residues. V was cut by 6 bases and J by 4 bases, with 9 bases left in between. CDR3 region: CASSLTPTEAFF. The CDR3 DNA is TGTGCCAGCAGCCTCACTCCCACTGAAGCTTTCTTT.

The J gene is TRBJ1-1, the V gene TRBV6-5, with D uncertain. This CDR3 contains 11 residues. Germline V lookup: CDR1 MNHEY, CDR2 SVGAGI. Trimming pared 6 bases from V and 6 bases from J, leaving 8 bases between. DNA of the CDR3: TGTGCCAGCAGGTACGGGCCTGAAGCTTTCTTT. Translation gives CASRYGPEAFF.

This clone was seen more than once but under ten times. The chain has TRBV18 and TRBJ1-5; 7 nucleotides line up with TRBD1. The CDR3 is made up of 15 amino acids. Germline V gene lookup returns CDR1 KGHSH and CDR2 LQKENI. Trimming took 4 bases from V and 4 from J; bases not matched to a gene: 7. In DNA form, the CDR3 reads TGTGCCAGCTCACGAGACAGGGTCGAGAATCAGCCCCAGCATTTT. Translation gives CASSRDRVENQPQHF.

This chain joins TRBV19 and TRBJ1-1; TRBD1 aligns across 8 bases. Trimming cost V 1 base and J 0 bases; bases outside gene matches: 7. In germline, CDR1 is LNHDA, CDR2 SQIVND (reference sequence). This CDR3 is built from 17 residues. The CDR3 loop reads CASSIAQGASMNTEAFF. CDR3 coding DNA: TGTGCCAGTAGTATAGCTCAGGGGGCTTCAATGAACACTGAAGCTTTCTTT.

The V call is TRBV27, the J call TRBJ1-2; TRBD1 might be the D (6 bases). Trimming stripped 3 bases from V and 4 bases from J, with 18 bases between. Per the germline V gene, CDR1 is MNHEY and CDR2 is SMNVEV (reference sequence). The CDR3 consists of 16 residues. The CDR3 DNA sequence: TGTGCCAGCAGTTTTCAACAGGGCTCGTCCATCTATGGCTACACCTTC. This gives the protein CASSFQQGSSIYGYTF.

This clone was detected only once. The CDR3 DNA reads as TGCGCCAGCAGCTTGGCGAGGAACTATAATTCACCCCTCCACTTT. Residues: CASSLARNYNSPLHF. The chain recombines TRBV5-1 with TRBJ1-6; D gene uncertain. Germline V CDR1 and CDR2: SGHRS, YFSETQ. Trimming removed 0 bases from V and 3 bases from J, with 7 bases in between. CDR3 size: 15 residues.

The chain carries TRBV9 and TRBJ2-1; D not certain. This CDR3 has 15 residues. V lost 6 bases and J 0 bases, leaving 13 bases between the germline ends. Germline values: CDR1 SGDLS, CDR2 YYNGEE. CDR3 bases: TGTGCCAGCACCCAAAACCCTAGCTCCTACAATGAGCAGTTCTTC. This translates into CASTQNPSSYNEQFF.

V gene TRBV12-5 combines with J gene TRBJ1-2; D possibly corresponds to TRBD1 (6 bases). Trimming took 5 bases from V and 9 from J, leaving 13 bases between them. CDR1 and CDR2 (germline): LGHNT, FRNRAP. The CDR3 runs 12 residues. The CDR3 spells CASGLRTARYTF. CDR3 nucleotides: TGTGCTAGTGGTCTGCGGACAGCCCGCTACACCTTC.

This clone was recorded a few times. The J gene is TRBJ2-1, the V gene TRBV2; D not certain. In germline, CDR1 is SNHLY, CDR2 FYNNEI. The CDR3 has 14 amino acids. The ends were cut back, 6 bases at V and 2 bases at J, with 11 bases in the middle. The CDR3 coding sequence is TGTGCCAGCAGACCACTTCTCACCTACAATGAGCAGTTCTTC. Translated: CASRPLLTYNEQFF.

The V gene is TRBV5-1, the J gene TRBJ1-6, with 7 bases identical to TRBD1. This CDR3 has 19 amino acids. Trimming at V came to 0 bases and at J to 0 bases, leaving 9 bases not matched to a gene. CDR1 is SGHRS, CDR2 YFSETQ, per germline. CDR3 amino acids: CASSLDPLTGSSYNSPLHF. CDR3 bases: TGCGCCAGCAGCTTGGACCCCTTGACAGGGAGCTCCTATAATTCACCCCTCCACTTT.

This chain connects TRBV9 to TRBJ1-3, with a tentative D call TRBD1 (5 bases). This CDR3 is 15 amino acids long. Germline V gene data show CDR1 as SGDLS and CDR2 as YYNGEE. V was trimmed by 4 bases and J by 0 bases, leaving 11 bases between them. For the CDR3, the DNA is TGTGCCAGCAGCCGAGACAGCTCCTCTGGAAACACCATATATTTT. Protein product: CASSRDSSSGNTIYF. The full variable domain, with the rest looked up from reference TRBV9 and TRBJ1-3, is DSGVTQTPKHLITATGQRVTLRCSPRSGDLSVYWYQQSLDQGLQFLIQYYNGEERAKGNILERFSAQQFPDLHSELNLSSLELGDSALYFCASSRDSSSGNTIYFGEGSWLTVV.

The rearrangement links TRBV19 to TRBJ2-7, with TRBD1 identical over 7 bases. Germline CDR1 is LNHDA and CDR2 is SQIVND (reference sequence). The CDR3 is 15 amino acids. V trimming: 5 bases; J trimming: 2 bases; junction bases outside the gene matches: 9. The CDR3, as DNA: TGTGCCAGTAGTTCGAGGACAGGTCCCGCCTACGAGCAGTACTTC. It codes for CASSSRTGPAYEQYF.